The sequence of this T cell receptor (beta chain) was determined in a study of blood T cell repertoires in COVID-19. Those who participated ranged in age from about 18 to 95 years and resided in roughly 26 US areas. Generated by immunoSEQ multiplex PCR, the TCRdb table keeps only in-frame clones and is missing some. The data hold 250,000 to 350,000 clones, with 87% observed a single time. Germline V gene data show CDR1 as WSHSY and CDR2 as SAAADI. The CDR3 length is 16 residues. V trimming: 3 bases; J trimming: 1 base; junction bases outside the gene matches: 4. The receptor was derived from a woman in her 30s who had recovered from COVID-19. The sample was PBMCs or T cells enriched from blood (not recorded which). V usage is TRBV10-2 and J usage is TRBJ2-7; 12 nucleotides align to TRBD2. The CDR3 sequence is CASSEPSGGVSYEQYF. Here the CDR3 DNA reads TGCGCCAGCAGTGAACCTAGCGGGGGGGTTTCCTACGAGCAGTACTTC.